What follows are 29 T cell receptor beta chains derived from one specimen sequenced in a study of cytomegalovirus exposure and HLA in healthy donors. Primers: 60 Vbeta forward and 13 Jbeta reverse. The protocol was immunoSEQ multiplex PCR, while the TCRdb copy is restricted to in-frame clones and leaves out a portion. The table has 90,000 to 100,000 clones, 69% seen once; the top ten hold over 1%. Input material: PBMCs. The receptors were sampled from a female donor in good health and CMV-seronegative.

The chain employs TRBV5-6 and TRBJ2-7; D might be TRBD1 (6 bases). This CDR3 has 14 amino acids. The germline V gene has CDR1 SGHDT and CDR2 YYEEEE. V was pared by 0 bases and J by 3 bases, with 10 bases between. CDR3 sequence: CASSLGQVIYEQYF. CDR3 bases: TGTGCCAGCAGCTTGGGACAGGTAATCTACGAGCAGTACTTC.

The chain employs TRBV2 and TRBJ2-7, with 11 positions matching TRBD2. CDR1 SNHLY and CDR2 FYNNEI come from the germline V gene. The CDR3 extends over 13 amino acids. V was pared by 8 bases and J by 3 bases, with 3 bases of the junction left unmatched. The CDR3 here is CASLTSGIYEQYF. The CDR3, as DNA: TGTGCCAGCCTGACTAGCGGGATCTACGAGCAGTACTTC.

DNA for the CDR3: TGCGCCAGCAGTGAGCGGTACGAGCAGTACTTC. Translated, it gives CASSERYEQYF. The chain couples TRBV10-2 to TRBJ2-7; D gene ambiguous. Germline V CDR1 and CDR2: WSHSY, SAAADI. V was shortened by 2 bases and J by 4 bases, with 3 bases between the two germline ends. The CDR3 is made up of 11 amino acids.

V gene TRBV6-5 combines with J gene TRBJ2-7; weak D call: TRBD2 (6 bases). Germline V gene data show CDR1 as MNHEY and CDR2 as SVGAGI. Trimming took off 5 bases at V and 3 bases at J, with 11 bases between the two ends. The CDR3 is 13 residues long. The CDR3 loop reads CASSPGLRYEQYF. The CDR3 nucleotides read TGTGCCAGCAGTCCGGGACTGCGCTACGAGCAGTACTTC.

The J gene is TRBJ2-1, the V gene TRBV11-1; TRBD1 aligns across 8 bases. Germline CDR1 SGHAT, CDR2 FQDESV (reference sequence). The CDR3 is 16 residues long. After removal of 1 base from V and 6 bases from J, the junction contained 8 bases not matched to a gene. The CDR3 DNA is TGTGCCAGCAGCTTAGGAGGGCAGGGGGCTGGCAATGAGCAGTTCTTC. It yields the protein CASSLGGQGAGNEQFF.

The gene calls are TRBV19 and TRBJ1-5, with D unclear. There are 15 residues in the CDR3. The germline V and J ends were trimmed by 5 bases and 6 bases, with 17 bases remaining between them. Germline V gene lookup returns CDR1 LNHDA and CDR2 SQIVND (reference sequence). The CDR3 coding sequence is TGTGCCAGTAGTGCCCGGGTCCCCTTGGGTCAGCCCCAGCATTTT. Its protein is CASSARVPLGQPQHF.

This chain links TRBV7-8 with TRBJ2-6; D gene unclear. V dropped 1 base and J dropped 0 bases, with 7 bases sitting between them. Germline values: CDR1 SGHVS, CDR2 FQNEAQ. This CDR3 has 16 amino acids. The CDR3 loop reads CASSLGGRSGANVLTF. The CDR3 nucleotides read TGTGCCAGCAGCTTAGGTGGCCGCTCTGGGGCCAACGTCCTGACTTTC.

The rearrangement links TRBV9 to TRBJ2-1; D possibly corresponds to TRBD2 (6 bases). Deletions cut 3 bases from V and 7 bases from J, with 11 bases between. Germline-derived CDR1 and CDR2 are SGDLS and YYNGEE. There are 13 residues in the CDR3. The CDR3 DNA follows: TGTGCCAGCAGCGGGGGGACTCCAAATGAGCAGTTCTTC. It encodes CASSGGTPNEQFF.

V usage is TRBV28 and J usage is TRBJ2-7; 8 bases are shared with TRBD1. V shed 5 bases and J 3 bases; nucleotides not matched to a gene: 6. This CDR3 is built from 14 residues. Germline assignment: CDR1 MDHEN and CDR2 SYDVKM. CDR3 DNA: TGTGCCAGCAGTGAAACAGGGGGTTACTACGAGCAGTACTTC. Translation gives CASSETGGYYEQYF.

This clone was seen just once. This chain uses TRBV7-9 with TRBJ1-4; 8 bases line up with TRBD1. This CDR3 is built from 15 residues. Germline lookup yields CDR1 SEHNR and CDR2 FQNEAQ (reference sequence). V lost 4 bases to trimming and J lost 8 bases; unmatched junction nucleotides: 9. The CDR3 is CASSSSGGRREKLFF. The CDR3 DNA follows: TGTGCCAGCAGCTCCTCAGGGGGCCGTAGGGAAAAACTGTTTTTT.

V and J are TRBV29-1 and TRBJ1-1; 8 nucleotides agree with TRBD1. The trim removed 6 bases at V and 1 base at J, leaving 1 base unmatched. This CDR3 comprises 12 residues. The germline V gene has CDR1 SQVTM and CDR2 ANQGSEA. CDR3 region: CSVGQGNTEAFF. The CDR3 DNA sequence: TGCAGCGTAGGACAGGGGAACACTGAAGCTTTCTTT.

The CDR3 is CASSYRRNLGQYF. DNA for the CDR3: TGTGCCAGCAGTTACCGCAGGAATCTTGGTCAGTACTTC. V gene TRBV6-5 combines with J gene TRBJ2-7; no firm D call. The CDR3 totals 13 residues. The V gene's germline CDR1 is MNHEY and CDR2 SVGAGI. The V and J ends lost 2 bases and 10 bases respectively, with 15 bases between them.

The chain has TRBV6-5 and TRBJ1-5; 8 bases are shared with TRBD1. This CDR3 is built from 14 residues. J lost 3 bases, V lost 4 bases, and 2 bases had no gene match. Germline values: CDR1 MNHEY, CDR2 SVGAGI. The CDR3 spells CASSSQGANQPQHF. CDR3 in DNA: TGTGCCAGCAGTTCCCAGGGGGCCAATCAGCCCCAGCATTTT.

The chain combines TRBV27 with TRBJ2-2, with 8 nucleotides matching TRBD2. The junction had 18 bases not matched to a gene; V was cut back by 6 bases and J by 6 bases. The CDR3 is 18 amino acids. Looked up from germline, CDR1 is MNHEY and CDR2 is SMNVEV (reference sequence). The CDR3 nucleotides read TGTGCCAGCAGCCTGGGAATAGCGGGACCCTCGTTGCCCGGGGAGCTGTTTTTT. This translates into CASSLGIAGPSLPGELFF.

As DNA, the CDR3 is TGTGCCTGGAACACGGGACAGGGCTACGAGCAGTACTTC. Translation gives CAWNTGQGYEQYF. The rearrangement joins TRBV30 to TRBJ2-7; 9 positions match TRBD1. Unmatched junction bases numbered 4, after V lost 4 bases and J lost 3 bases. CDR1 and CDR2 (germline): GTSNPN, SVGIG (reference sequence). The CDR3 contains 13 residues.

Written as DNA, the CDR3 is TGTGCCAGCAGTTACAGGGGTGAAGGTTCACCCCTCCACTTT. This translates into CASSYRGEGSPLHF. The chain has TRBV6-5 and TRBJ1-6, with D tentatively TRBD1 (5 bases). V shed 2 bases and J shed 9 bases, with 11 bases lying between them. Per the germline V gene, CDR1 is MNHEY and CDR2 is SVGAGI. This CDR3 spans 14 amino acids.

The chain combines TRBV29-1 with TRBJ2-7; 9 nucleotides line up with TRBD1. The CDR3 is made up of 16 amino acids. The germline V gene has CDR1 SQVTM and CDR2 ANQGSEA. Trimming took 5 bases from V and 4 from J; bases not matched to a gene: 15. CDR3 coding DNA: TGCAGCGTTCACCTCTTTACCGGGACAGGGAGTTACGAGCAGTACTTC. It translates to CSVHLFTGTGSYEQYF.

To note about this clone: Other DNA variants within this sample encode the same CDR3. The chain has TRBV5-6 and TRBJ1-2; no clear D. The CDR3 runs 13 residues. Germline V gene sequence: CDR1 SGHDT, CDR2 YYEEEE. V lost 7 bases and J 4 bases, leaving 14 bases between the germline ends. CDR3 nucleotides: TGTGCCAGCCTGGTTGGTCCAGGCTATGGCTACACCTTC. Translation gives CASLVGPGYGYTF.

This clone occurred a few times. Sequence at one end of the junction differs from germline and may be a read error. The CDR3 loop reads CASSQGLARYYNEQFF. DNA for the CDR3: TGTGCCAGCAGCCAAGGCCTAGCGAGATACTACAATGAGCAGTTCTTC. The V gene is TRBV4-1, the J gene TRBJ2-1; weak D call: TRBD2 (6 bases). Germline-derived CDR1 and CDR2 are MGHRA and YSYEKL. The CDR3 has 16 amino acids.

This clone was counted only a few times. The chain employs TRBV7-9 and TRBJ2-1; 13 positions match TRBD2. This CDR3 has 18 residues. Per the germline V gene, CDR1 is SEHNR and CDR2 is FQNEAQ (reference sequence). V gave up 4 bases and J gave up 6 bases; unmatched junction bases: 12. In DNA form, the CDR3 reads TGTGCCAGCAGCTCGAAGACTAGCGGGGGGCCAGTAGGCAATGAGCAGTTCTTC. Its protein product is CASSSKTSGGPVGNEQFF.

This chain links TRBV2 with TRBJ2-7; possible D gene TRBD2, 6 bases. The CDR3 extends over 13 amino acids. V lost 5 bases, J lost 5 bases, and 13 bases lay in between. Germline CDR1 is SNHLY and CDR2 is FYNNEI. The CDR3 nucleotides read TGTGCCAGCAGTTTTCGGGACTTAAACGAGCAGTACTTC. As protein: CASSFRDLNEQYF.

The rearrangement joins TRBV7-9 to TRBJ2-4, with TRBD2 matching 7 bases. CDR3 length: 13 amino acids. The germline V gene encodes CDR1 SEHNR and CDR2 FQNEAQ (reference sequence). J was trimmed by 9 bases and V by 4 bases; bases with no gene match: 6. CDR3 sequence: CASSSSGGSIQYF. CDR3 coding DNA: TGTGCCAGCAGCTCTAGCGGAGGGAGCATTCAGTACTTC.

The chain combines TRBV11-2 with TRBJ1-5, with D uncertain. Germline CDR1 and CDR2: SGHAT and FQNNGV. The CDR3 consists of 15 residues. V was trimmed by 3 bases and J by 6 bases, leaving 15 bases between them. In nucleotides, the CDR3 is TGTGCCAGCAGCTTGGGCCCAACCGCGGGTCAGCCCCAGCATTTT. This translates into CASSLGPTAGQPQHF.

This clone was picked up a small number of times. This sequence joins TRBV11-2 and TRBJ2-7, with 14 bases that match TRBD2. Germline CDR1 SGHAT, CDR2 FQNNGV. This CDR3 has 15 amino acids. Trimming took 5 bases from V and 2 from J; bases not matched to a gene: 2. CDR3 coding DNA: TGTGCCAGCAGCCCGACTAGCGGGAGGGCCTACGAGCAGTACTTC. Translating it yields CASSPTSGRAYEQYF.

The rearrangement joins TRBV27 to TRBJ2-1, with TRBD2 identical over 10 bases. The ends lost 6 bases at V and 1 base at J; junction bases unmatched: 15. The CDR3 runs to 19 residues. The germline V gene has CDR1 MNHEY and CDR2 SMNVEV (reference sequence). The CDR3 sequence is CASRLGAGGFITSYNEQFF. CDR3 bases: TGTGCCAGCAGACTAGGAGCGGGAGGGTTCATTACGTCCTACAATGAGCAGTTCTTC.

The sample holds a few counts of this clone. The chain uses TRBV10-3 and TRBJ2-7; D remains unclear. The CDR3 has 14 amino acids. Germline V gene sequence: CDR1 ENHRY, CDR2 SYGVKD. V dropped 5 bases and J dropped 5 bases, with 16 bases sitting between them. Written as DNA, the CDR3 is TGTGCCATCAGTTCCACGGGTAGCCGCAACGAGCAGTACTTC. This encodes CAISSTGSRNEQYF.

This chain joins TRBV28 and TRBJ2-2; the match to TRBD2 covers 15 bases. V lost 7 bases, J lost 6 bases, and 6 bases stayed unmatched. The CDR3 has 16 amino acids. Germline-derived CDR1 and CDR2 are MDHEN and SYDVKM. DNA for the CDR3: TGTGCCAGCACCTGGGGACTAGCGGGAGGCGCCGGGGAGCTGTTTTTT. Amino acids: CASTWGLAGGAGELFF.

The genes are TRBV5-1 and TRBJ1-3, with D possibly TRBD1 on 5 matching bases. The CDR3 totals 15 residues. V lost 2 bases and J lost 2, with 11 bases in between. The germline V gene encodes CDR1 SGHRS and CDR2 YFSETQ. CDR3 loop: CASSFFGGTGNTIYF. CDR3 DNA: TGCGCCAGCAGCTTTTTCGGGGGGACTGGAAACACCATATATTTT.

The genes are TRBV7-2 and TRBJ1-3; D is perhaps TRBD1 (6 bases). Germline CDR1 reads SGHTA; CDR2 reads FQGNSA. V was clipped by 1 base and J by 4 bases, with 11 bases between them. The CDR3 has 15 amino acids. The CDR3 sequence: CASSLVGGPGNTIYF. The CDR3, as DNA: TGTGCCAGCAGCTTAGTCGGGGGGCCAGGAAACACCATATATTTT.